Sequencing of this TCR beta chain was carried out in a study of T-cell reconstitution after alpha-beta-depleted transplantation in children. The germline V and J ends were trimmed by 3 bases and 10 bases, with 7 bases remaining between them. CDR3 length: 12 amino acids. General study results and limits: Some patients showed high day-60 TCRbeta diversity, which derived from surviving recipient T cells and thymic progenitors.

Preparation of the TCRbeta library was carried out with unique molecular identifiers. TCRdb re-called the PCR reads with MiXCR, one entry per CDR3 protein. The data contain about 260,000 distinct CDR3 sequences, just under 8.5% of them singletons. This clonotype was detected ten times or more. Its specificity is not known. The material was PBMCs, mostly from graft donor cells, obtained 180 days after TCRalphabeta/CD19-depleted stem cell transplant. The chain employs TRBV12-3 or TRBV12-4 and TRBJ1-6; a possible D gene is TRBD1 (5 bases). The origin of this receptor is a male patient under 18 who had a stem cell transplant for acute lymphoblastic leukemia, so the T cells may come from the graft donor. The CDR3 DNA follows: TGTGCCAGCAGTTTCGAGGGGTCACCCCTCCACTTT. Protein sequence: CASSFEGSPLHF.